These 19 T cell receptor beta chains came from one sample sequenced in a study of CD8 T cells in ankylosing spondylitis. One entry per CDR3 protein results from TCRdb running MiXCR on the 5' RACE reads. The table lists over 700,000 distinct CDR3 sequences, 15% to 20% of them singletons, with approximately 18% in the top ten. No cognate antigen is known for these TCRs. The study, taken as a whole, reports: A TCR beta motif of fewer than ten highly homologous variants seemed to mark ankylosing spondylitis blood.

Specimen: blood, either unsorted or a sorted T cell fraction (not recorded which). The source is a male donor with ankylosing spondylitis.

The chain links TRBV28 to TRBJ2-2; weak D call: TRBD1 (6 bases). The CDR3 is made up of 15 amino acids. Trimming stripped 3 bases from V and 0 bases from J, with 8 bases between. Germline-derived CDR1 and CDR2 are MDHEN and SYDVKM. The CDR3: CASSLNRANTGELFF. The CDR3 bases are TGTGCCAGCAGTTTGAACAGGGCGAACACCGGGGAGCTGTTTTTT.

This chain uses TRBV11-3 with TRBJ2-2; a weak D match, TRBD2 (5 bases). This CDR3 comprises 16 residues. V gave up 2 bases and J gave up 5 bases, with 15 bases separating them. From germline, CDR1 is SGHNT and CDR2 YENEEA. The CDR3 is CASSLPRGLRTGELFF. CDR3 nucleotides: TGTGCCAGCAGCTTACCCCGGGGTCTCCGAACCGGGGAGCTGTTTTTT.

This clonotype was seen more than once but under ten times. The chain employs TRBV6-2 or TRBV6-3 and TRBJ2-5; 12 bases fit TRBD1. Germline CDR1 MNHEY, CDR2 SVGEGT. After removal of 6 bases from V and 5 bases from J, the junction contained 7 bases not matched to a gene. The CDR3 has 15 residues. CDR3 coding DNA: TGTGCCAGCAGACCGGGACAGGGGGCTGCGGAGACCCAGTACTTC. Protein: CASRPGQGAAETQYF.

This chain's CDR3 is CASSSPPGLAVQETQYF. CDR3 sequence (DNA): TGCGCCAGCAGCTCACCCCCGGGACTAGCGGTACAAGAGACCCAGTACTTC. The J gene is TRBJ2-5, the V gene TRBV5-1; 11 bases line up with TRBD2. In germline, CDR1 is SGHRS, CDR2 YFSETQ. There are 17 residues in the CDR3. V lost 3 bases, J lost 2 bases, and 9 bases stayed unmatched.

This chain joins TRBV12-5 and TRBJ1-5, with D maybe TRBD1 (5 bases). The CDR3 loop spans 13 amino acids. Germline assignment: CDR1 LGHNT and CDR2 FRNRAP. Trimming cost V 9 bases and J 4 bases, with 13 bases left between them. The CDR3, as DNA: TGTGCTAGCGCAGGGATTCGGAATCAGCCCCAGCATTTT. This encodes CASAGIRNQPQHF.

This clonotype was detected a few times. V usage is TRBV29-1 and J usage is TRBJ2-1; 7 nucleotides agree with TRBD2. V shed 5 bases and J 5 bases; nucleotides not matched to a gene: 6. The CDR3 spans 13 residues. CDR1 and CDR2 (germline): SQVTM, ANQGSEA. CDR3 sequence (DNA): TGCAGCGTTTTACTAGCGCAAGACAATGAGCAGTTCTTC. Amino acid sequence: CSVLLAQDNEQFF.

This clonotype turned up a few times. The chain couples TRBV20-1 to TRBJ2-3, with D possibly being TRBD1 (6 bases). Germline values: CDR1 DFQATT, CDR2 SNEGSKA (reference sequence). The length of the CDR3 is 13 residues. With 2 bases removed from V and 6 bases from J, the gap between germline ends came to 12 bases. The CDR3 here is CSARITGTDTQYF. As DNA, the CDR3 is TGCAGTGCTAGAATTACAGGGACCGATACGCAGTATTTT.

The chain has TRBV7-2 and TRBJ2-3; a weak D match, TRBD1 (6 bases). V lost 6 bases, J lost 2 bases, and 15 bases lay in between. CDR3 size: 15 residues. CDR1 and CDR2 (germline): SGHTA, FQGNSA. In DNA, the CDR3 is TGTGCCAGCAGGGGACGTACAGGGTTCACAGATACGCAGTATTTT. This gives the protein CASRGRTGFTDTQYF. The whole variable domain, filled in from reference TRBV7-2 and TRBJ2-3, reads GAGVSQSPSNKVTEKGKDVELRCDPISGHTALYWYRQSLGQGLEFLIYFQGNSAPDKSGLPSDRFSAERTGGSVSTLTIQRTQQEDSAVYLCASRGRTGFTDTQYFGPGTRLTVL.

As to this clonotype: This may be a read error, as it is one base from a much larger clone. The chain carries TRBV29-1 and TRBJ2-1, with D possibly TRBD2 on 5 matching bases. This CDR3 spans 14 amino acids. Germline V lookup: CDR1 SQVTM, CDR2 ANQGSEA. Trimming removed 4 bases from V and 5 bases from J, with 15 bases in between. The CDR3 protein is CSVVGEGTHNEQFF. The CDR3 nucleotides are TGCAGCGTTGTCGGTGAGGGCACCCACAATGAGCAGTTCTTC.

This clonotype was recorded at least ten times. V usage is TRBV5-1 and J usage is TRBJ2-2; D not certain. CDR3 size: 14 residues. V was cut by 2 bases and J by 2 bases, with 7 bases left in between. The germline gives CDR1 SGHRS, CDR2 YFSETQ. The CDR3 sequence: CASSLPINTGELFF. The CDR3 bases are TGCGCCAGCAGCTTACCAATTAACACCGGGGAGCTGTTTTTT.

V is TRBV9 and J is TRBJ1-3; 9 positions agree with TRBD1. J lost 4 bases, V lost 3 bases, and 5 bases had no gene match. The germline CDR1 and CDR2 sequences are SGDLS and YYNGEE. This CDR3 is built from 15 residues. The CDR3 DNA sequence: TGTGCCAGCAGCGCACAGGGGGCATTAGGAAACACCATATATTTT. It encodes CASSAQGALGNTIYF.

The CDR3 DNA is TGTGCCAGCAGTCACAGAGGGGGCTGGGGCAACACTGAAGCTTTCTTT. Protein product: CASSHRGGWGNTEAFF. The chain is built from TRBV27 and TRBJ1-1, with TRBD1 matching over 7 bases. The ends lost 5 bases at V and 2 bases at J; junction bases unmatched: 11. The CDR3 covers 16 residues. Germline assignment: CDR1 MNHEY and CDR2 SMNVEV (reference sequence).

The CDR3 spells CASSLNKGSSYNEQFF. CDR3 coding DNA: TGTGCCAGCAGTTTGAATAAGGGGAGCTCCTACAATGAGCAGTTCTTC. V is TRBV12-3 or TRBV12-4 and J is TRBJ2-1; either TRBD1 or TRBD2 may supply D (5 bases each). The V gene lost 3 bases and the J gene lost 0 bases, with 12 bases spanning the gap. CDR3 length: 16 residues.

This clonotype was counted only a few times. J is TRBJ1-3 and V is TRBV12-3 or TRBV12-4, with a possible D match to TRBD1 (5 bases). This CDR3 spans 13 amino acids. Trimming stripped 10 bases from V and 4 bases from J, with 14 bases between. The DNA for the CDR3 is TGTGCCACCCTGCAGGGCCCCGGAAACACCATATATTTT. This codes for CATLQGPGNTIYF.

This clonotype was seen more than once but under ten times. V is TRBV7-8 and J is TRBJ2-3, with TRBD1 identical over 7 bases. Per germline, CDR1 SGHVS and CDR2 FQNEAQ. The CDR3 sequence is 16 residues long. Unmatched junction bases numbered 7, after V lost 0 bases and J lost 4 bases. The CDR3 loop is CASSLALTGRSDTQYF. The CDR3 coding sequence is TGTGCCAGCAGCTTAGCTTTGACAGGGCGATCAGATACGCAGTATTTT.

The genes are TRBV2 and TRBJ1-5, with no clear D. The CDR3 totals 15 residues. V lost 6 bases to trimming and J lost 0 bases, with 12 bases between them. Germline CDR1 reads SNHLY; CDR2 reads FYNNEI. CDR3 loop: CASRSRQYSNQPQHF. The CDR3 DNA sequence: TGTGCCAGCAGGTCCCGTCAGTATAGCAATCAGCCCCAGCATTTT.

The chain couples TRBV11-2 to TRBJ1-1, with D perhaps TRBD1 (6 bases). Germline V gene data show CDR1 as SGHAT and CDR2 as FQNNGV. The CDR3 consists of 11 residues. The V end was cut by 6 bases, the J end by 6 bases, with 8 bases between. CDR3 residues: CASRQGSEAFF. In nucleotides, the CDR3 is TGTGCCAGCAGACAGGGCTCTGAAGCTTTCTTT.

The V gene is TRBV20-1, the J gene TRBJ2-7; maybe TRBD2 (6 bases). Germline CDR1 reads DFQATT; CDR2 reads SNEGSKA (reference sequence). The CDR3 has 15 residues. Between the trimmed V and J ends, which lost 0 bases and 2 bases, there was a span of 14 bases. The CDR3 DNA sequence: TGCAGTGCTAGAGATCCGGGGGATCCGACCTACGAGCAGTACTTC. Translating it yields CSARDPGDPTYEQYF.

This clonotype was detected only a few times. The chain uses TRBV29-1 and TRBJ2-1; 8 bases match TRBD2. Germline V gene sequence: CDR1 SQVTM, CDR2 ANQGSEA. The CDR3 is made up of 13 amino acids. The ends lost 8 bases at V and 2 bases at J; junction bases unmatched: 5. CDR3 in DNA: TGCAGCAGCAATAGCGGGACCTACAATGAGCAGTTCTTC. Encoded protein: CSSNSGTYNEQFF.